A single sample is the source of the 32 T cell receptor beta chains below, sequenced in a study of blood T cell repertoires in COVID-19. Method: immunoSEQ multiplex PCR; TCRdb's copy keeps in-frame clones and lacks some. Of a few hundred thousand clones in the sample, roughly four fifths were seen once. Sequenced material: PBMCs or T cells enriched from blood (not recorded which). These receptors were obtained from a woman in her fifties or sixties who had recovered from COVID-19.

This clone occurred many times. The V gene is TRBV6-5, the J gene TRBJ1-1; 7 bases map to TRBD1. Germline CDR1 MNHEY, CDR2 SVGAGI. The ends lost 6 bases at V and 5 bases at J; junction bases unmatched: 3. There are 12 residues in the CDR3. In nucleotides, the CDR3 is TGTGCCAGCAGGCGGACAGGTACTGAAGCTTTCTTT. Amino acid sequence: CASRRTGTEAFF.

The J gene is TRBJ2-6, the V gene TRBV6-5; the match to TRBD1 covers 8 bases. The J segment lost 5 bases and the V segment lost 4 bases, leaving 7 bases of the junction unmatched. The CDR3 loop spans 16 amino acids. Germline assignment: CDR1 MNHEY and CDR2 SVGAGI. The CDR3 reads CASSSSTGGRANVLTF. In DNA form, the CDR3 reads TGTGCCAGCAGTTCGTCAACAGGGGGTCGGGCCAACGTCCTGACTTTC.

This rearrangement joins TRBV6-5 to TRBJ1-2; 7 bases are a match to TRBD1. The CDR3 spans 14 residues. The V and J ends lost 5 bases and 3 bases, in that order; junction bases with no gene match: 6. Germline V CDR1 and CDR2: MNHEY, SVGAGI. CDR3 loop: CASSPRGTDYGYTF. The DNA for the CDR3 is TGTGCCAGCAGTCCACGGGGGACAGACTATGGCTACACCTTC.

The chain is built from TRBV21-1 and TRBJ1-1. TRBV21-1 is tagged as a pseudogene. The CDR3 spans 16 residues. CDR3 loop: CASSKGGLGRDTEAFF. CDR3 coding DNA: TGTGCCAGCAGCAAAGGGGGACTCGGGAGGGACACTGAAGCTTTCTTT.

The CDR3 loop is CASTLQGSTEAFF. The CDR3 DNA reads TGTGCCAGCACTCTCCAGGGATCCACTGAAGCTTTCTTT. The genes are TRBV12-3 or TRBV12-4 and TRBJ1-1; maybe TRBD1 (5 bases). V was shortened by 7 bases and J by 4 bases, with 13 bases between the two germline ends. This CDR3 has 13 residues.

The chain employs TRBV3-1 (or the pseudogene TRBV3-2) and TRBJ2-5; the match to TRBD2 covers 9 bases. CDR1 is LGHDT, CDR2 YNNKEL, per germline (reference sequence). With 4 bases clipped from V and 2 bases from J, the junction kept 14 bases outside the gene matches. The CDR3 totals 18 residues. CDR3 in DNA: TGTGCCAGCAGCCCGGGGCACGGGGGCGGGAGGGGGCAAGAGACCCAGTACTTC. This sequence encodes CASSPGHGGGRGQETQYF.

This chain uses TRBV29-1 with TRBJ1-5; TRBD1 agrees at 8 bases. The V gene's germline CDR1 is SQVTM and CDR2 ANQGSEA. After removal of 1 base from V and 4 bases from J, the junction contained 0 bases not matched to a gene. The CDR3 extends over 13 amino acids. CDR3 bases: TGCAGCGTTGAAGGACAGGGGAATCAGCCCCAGCATTTT. It yields the protein CSVEGQGNQPQHF.

The chain recombines TRBV6-5 with TRBJ1-1; 7 nucleotides align to TRBD1. This CDR3 comprises 15 residues. After removal of 2 bases from V and 0 bases from J, the junction contained 3 bases not matched to a gene. The germline CDR1 and CDR2 sequences are MNHEY and SVGAGI. In DNA, the CDR3 is TGTGCCAGCAGTTACCAAGGACAGGTGAACACTGAAGCTTTCTTT. This codes for CASSYQGQVNTEAFF.

Only a few counts were recorded for this clone. The chain carries TRBV5-1 and TRBJ2-3; 15 bases are a match to TRBD2. This CDR3 is 19 amino acids long. J lost 3 bases, V lost 1 base, and 9 bases had no gene match. Germline V lookup: CDR1 SGHRS, CDR2 YFSETQ. CDR3: CASSLRPGLAGGTTDTQYF. The CDR3 bases are TGCGCCAGCAGCTTGCGCCCGGGACTAGCGGGGGGTACAACAGATACGCAGTATTTT.

The chain is built from TRBV5-4 and TRBJ1-2, with 7 positions matching TRBD1. The CDR3 length is 14 residues. Germline V CDR1 and CDR2: SGHNT, YYREEE (reference sequence). J was trimmed by 4 bases and V by 1 base; bases with no gene match: 4. The CDR3 nucleotides are TGTGCCAGCAGCTTGAGTGGACAGGTCTATGGCTACACCTTC. Residues: CASSLSGQVYGYTF.

The V and J genes are TRBV7-9 and TRBJ1-1; 7 nucleotides match TRBD1. Germline values: CDR1 SEHNR, CDR2 FQNEAQ (reference sequence). V gave up 5 bases and J gave up 1 base; unmatched junction bases: 7. This CDR3 spans 15 amino acids. CDR3 in DNA: TGTGCCAGCAGCATCGGACAGGCTAAGAACACTGAAGCTTTCTTT. Protein product: CASSIGQAKNTEAFF.

This chain uses TRBV30 with TRBJ2-7; D may be TRBD1 (6 bases). This CDR3 region has 13 residues. In germline, CDR1 is GTSNPN, CDR2 SVGIG (reference sequence). V was trimmed by 8 bases and J by 2 bases, leaving 16 bases between them. The CDR3 is CASEDRATYEQYF. In DNA form, the CDR3 reads TGTGCCAGCGAGGACAGAGCTACCTACGAGCAGTACTTC.

This chain joins TRBV2 and TRBJ1-1; TRBD1 matches at 8 bases. Per the germline V gene, CDR1 is SNHLY and CDR2 is FYNNEI. With 2 bases clipped from V and 8 bases from J, the junction kept 10 bases outside the gene matches. The length of the CDR3 is 15 residues. This CDR3 reads CASSEPWGRGREAFF. The CDR3 nucleotides are TGTGCCAGCAGTGAACCTTGGGGCAGGGGGCGAGAAGCTTTCTTT.

This chain uses TRBV6-2 or TRBV6-3 with TRBJ2-6; D unclear. V shed 2 bases and J shed 7 bases, with 9 bases lying between them. CDR3 length equals 14 residues. Germline CDR1 is MNHEY and CDR2 is SVGEGT. This chain's CDR3 is CASSYSLSANVLTF. The CDR3 nucleotides are TGTGCCAGCAGTTACAGCTTGAGTGCCAACGTCCTGACTTTC.

The chain joins TRBV11-2 to TRBJ1-2; the match to TRBD1 covers 10 bases. This CDR3 spans 15 amino acids. Germline assignment: CDR1 SGHAT and CDR2 FQNNGV. Losses at the gene ends were 0 bases for V and 8 bases for J; bases not matched to a gene: 6. In DNA, the CDR3 is TGTGCCAGCAGCTTAGAAGGACAGGGGGTAGGAGGCTACACCTTC. Encoded protein: CASSLEGQGVGGYTF. The variable domain in full, with the rest retrieved from reference TRBV11-2 and TRBJ1-2, is EAGVAQSPRYKIIEKRQSVAFWCNPISGHATLYWYQQILGQGPKLLIQFQNNGVVDDSQLPKDRFSAERLKGVDSTLKIQPAKLEDSAVYLCASSLEGQGVGGYTFGSGTRLTVV.

The chain combines TRBV5-1 with TRBJ1-1; 10 bases match TRBD1. V trimming: 3 bases; J trimming: 5 bases; junction bases outside the gene matches: 7. Germline-derived CDR1 and CDR2 are SGHRS and YFSETQ. The CDR3 has 15 amino acids. This chain's CDR3 is CASSSDRGQGTEAFF. CDR3 in DNA: TGCGCCAGCAGCTCAGACAGGGGGCAGGGTACTGAAGCTTTCTTT.

This clone occurred many times. The CDR3 sequence: CAWSSTRVGNQPQHF. The CDR3 DNA reads as TGTGCCTGGAGTTCCACCAGGGTGGGCAATCAGCCCCAGCATTTT. V is TRBV30 and J is TRBJ1-5; a possible D gene is TRBD1 (5 bases). With 2 bases removed from V and 2 bases from J, the gap between germline ends came to 13 bases. The CDR3 covers 15 residues. Germline values: CDR1 GTSNPN, CDR2 SVGIG (reference sequence).

The chain employs TRBV19 and TRBJ1-1; 7 bases agree with TRBD1. The CDR3 covers 14 residues. J gave up 4 bases and V 6 bases, and 8 bases lay outside the gene matches. In germline, CDR1 is LNHDA, CDR2 SQIVND (reference sequence). CDR3 bases: TGTGCCAGTAGCCCAAAAACAGGGGTCACTGAAGCTTTCTTT. Translated, it gives CASSPKTGVTEAFF.

The chain couples TRBV19 to TRBJ2-5; maybe TRBD2 (5 bases). V was trimmed by 7 bases and J by 1 base, leaving 13 bases between them. CDR1 and CDR2 from the germline V gene are LNHDA and SQIVND (reference sequence). The CDR3 is 14 amino acids. Here the CDR3 DNA reads TGTGCCAGTACTCTCGGGGTGAGCCAAGAGACCCAGTACTTC. The encoded protein is CASTLGVSQETQYF.

The genes are TRBV9 and TRBJ2-7, with D possibly being TRBD1 (5 bases). Per the germline V gene, CDR1 is SGDLS and CDR2 is YYNGEE. The CDR3 extends over 14 amino acids. V lost 0 bases and J 4 bases, leaving 11 bases between the germline ends. CDR3 nucleotide sequence: TGTGCCAGCAGCGTAGCGGAAGGGGCGTACGAGCAGTACTTC. This sequence encodes CASSVAEGAYEQYF.

This chain uses TRBV7-9 with TRBJ1-1, with 7 bases lining up with TRBD1. V shed 1 base, J shed 7 bases, and the junction held 9 bases outside the gene matches. In germline, CDR1 is SEHNR, CDR2 FQNEAQ (reference sequence). The CDR3 extends over 15 amino acids. Here the CDR3 DNA reads TGTGCCAGCAGCTTAGGCCCCTCGGGACAGAATGAAGCTTTCTTT. It yields the protein CASSLGPSGQNEAFF. Variable domain in full (rest from reference TRBV7-9 and TRBJ1-1): DTGVSQNPRHKITKRGQNVTFRCDPISEHNRLYWYRQTLGQGPEFLTYFQNEAQLEKSRLLSDRFSAERPKGSFSTLEIQRTEQGDSAMYLCASSLGPSGQNEAFFGQGTRLTVV.

The rearrangement links TRBV5-5 to TRBJ1-3; tentative D call: TRBD1 (6 bases). This CDR3 comprises 16 residues. The germline V and J ends were trimmed by 4 bases and 0 bases, with 14 bases remaining between them. Germline assignment: CDR1 SGHKS and CDR2 YYEKEE (reference sequence). The CDR3 spells CASSREGTISGNTIYF. Here the CDR3 DNA reads TGTGCCAGCAGCCGGGAGGGGACAATCTCTGGAAACACCATATATTTT.

This rearrangement joins TRBV28 to TRBJ2-5; 7 bases are a match to TRBD2. The CDR3 contains 16 residues. CDR1 and CDR2 (germline): MDHEN, SYDVKM. After removal of 5 bases from V and 0 bases from J, the junction contained 9 bases not matched to a gene. The CDR3 bases are TGTGCCAGCAGTCCATTTTTGCTAGCGGACCAAGAGACCCAGTACTTC. Its protein product is CASSPFLLADQETQYF.

The gene calls are TRBV5-1 and TRBJ1-2; TRBD1 aligns across 11 bases. This CDR3 comprises 14 residues. Trimming at V came to 2 bases and at J to 8 bases, leaving 5 bases not matched to a gene. CDR1 and CDR2 (germline): SGHRS, YFSETQ. The CDR3 DNA is TGCGCCAGCAGCTTAGGACAGGGGGCTGAGGGCTACACCTTC. The encoded protein is CASSLGQGAEGYTF.

This rearrangement joins TRBV19 to TRBJ1-2; D gene unclear. CDR1 is LNHDA and CDR2 is SQIVND in the germline V gene (reference sequence). Trimming removed 3 bases from V and 4 bases from J, with 12 bases in between. This CDR3 contains 14 residues. The CDR3 region has the DNA TGTGCCAGTAGTATCCCCCACTCTAGCTATGGCTACACCTTC. Translating gives CASSIPHSSYGYTF.

The chain couples TRBV20-1 to TRBJ1-1; no firm D call. Trimming cost V 0 bases and J 7 bases, with 6 bases left between them. Germline CDR1 reads DFQATT; CDR2 reads SNEGSKA (reference sequence). This CDR3 is 11 amino acids long. The CDR3 nucleotides are TGCAGTGCTAGAGATCTGCGTGAAGCTTTCTTT. It is translated as CSARDLREAFF.

The sample holds one count of this clone. The V call is TRBV2, the J call TRBJ1-1; D is undetermined. The CDR3 loop spans 12 amino acids. CDR1 SNHLY and CDR2 FYNNEI come from the germline V gene. V was pared by 5 bases and J by 11 bases, with 15 bases between. The CDR3 sequence is CASSPHGGGAFF. The CDR3 coding sequence is TGTGCCAGCAGTCCGCATGGAGGTGGGGCTTTCTTT.

This clone came up a few times. This chain uses TRBV6-5 with TRBJ2-3; the match to TRBD2 covers 7 bases. This CDR3 is 15 amino acids long. After removal of 6 bases from V and 0 bases from J, the junction contained 6 bases not matched to a gene. Per the germline V gene, CDR1 is MNHEY and CDR2 is SVGAGI. In DNA, the CDR3 is TGTGCCAGCAGCCGGACTAGTATGAGCACAGATACGCAGTATTTT. This sequence encodes CASSRTSMSTDTQYF.

V gene TRBV29-1 combines with J gene TRBJ2-7; no firm D call. Trimming shortened V by 0 bases and J by 3 bases, and 9 bases separated the two germline ends. Germline V CDR1 and CDR2: SQVTM, ANQGSEA. The CDR3 is 13 amino acids. DNA of the CDR3: TGCAGCGTTGAAGATAGGCAGGACTACGAGCAGTACTTC. Translating it yields CSVEDRQDYEQYF.

The J gene is TRBJ2-7, the V gene TRBV10-3; tentative D call: TRBD1 (5 bases). Germline V gene data show CDR1 as ENHRY and CDR2 as SYGVKD. This CDR3 contains 14 residues. V lost 2 bases to trimming and J lost 5 bases, with 13 bases between them. The CDR3 region is CAISEEVGVNEQYF. The DNA for the CDR3 is TGTGCCATCAGTGAGGAGGTAGGGGTAAACGAGCAGTACTTC.

The chain carries TRBV28 and TRBJ1-1; 9 bases agree with TRBD1. Per germline, CDR1 MDHEN and CDR2 SYDVKM. This CDR3 comprises 14 residues. V trimming: 6 bases; J trimming: 5 bases; junction bases outside the gene matches: 7. The CDR3 nucleotides are TGTGCCAGCAGCCCACAGGGGGCGGGAACTGAAGCTTTCTTT. This codes for CASSPQGAGTEAFF.

This clone appeared a single time. J is TRBJ2-7 and V is TRBV9, with 8 bases fitting TRBD1. V lost 3 bases and J lost 4; bases outside the gene matches: 9. CDR3 length: 15 amino acids. The germline CDR1 and CDR2 sequences are SGDLS and YYNGEE. For the CDR3, the DNA is TGTGCCAGCAGCGCCGGGCAGGGGGCCTATTACGAGCAGTACTTC. It encodes CASSAGQGAYYEQYF.